The 29 T cell receptor beta chains below come from one sample, sequenced in a study of shared clonotypes between healthy human individuals. Libraries were prepared by immunoSEQ multiplex PCR; TCRdb keeps only in-frame clonotypes and omits some of them. The data contain under 2.5 million clones, around 90% of them singletons. The sample comprised naive CD4+ T cells from PBMCs. As for subset: CD45RA+ positively selected. These receptors were taken from a man between 18 and 35 years old in good health. Some clones in this sample may be carry-over from other donors' samples.

The chain uses TRBV29-1 and TRBJ2-7; a possible D gene is TRBD2 (5 bases). Germline CDR1 reads SQVTM; CDR2 reads ANQGSEA. This CDR3 has 12 amino acids. V gave up 4 bases and J gave up 4 bases, with 11 bases separating them. Here the CDR3 reads CSVGGLAYEQYF. In DNA form, the CDR3 reads TGCAGCGTTGGTGGACTGGCATACGAGCAGTACTTC.

The chain couples TRBV6-6 to TRBJ1-1; D possibly corresponds to TRBD1 (5 bases). Germline CDR1 reads MNHNY; CDR2 reads SVGAGI (reference sequence). The CDR3 has 12 amino acids. CDR3 DNA: TGTGGGGCGGGGCTAGCGAACACTGAAGCTTTCTTT. It codes for CGAGLANTEAFF.

This sequence joins TRBV5-4 and TRBJ2-1; D gene unclear. The CDR3 spans 14 residues. Germline CDR1 is SGHNT and CDR2 is YYREEE (reference sequence). Trimming stripped 2 bases from V and 2 bases from J, with 8 bases between. The CDR3 region is CASSFEQPYNEQFF. In DNA form, the CDR3 reads TGTGCCAGCAGCTTTGAACAGCCCTACAATGAGCAGTTCTTC.

The chain joins TRBV5-6 to TRBJ2-3; TRBD2 matches 7 bases. The J segment lost 5 bases and the V segment lost 4 bases, leaving 10 bases of the junction unmatched. The germline CDR1 and CDR2 sequences are SGHDT and YYEEEE. The CDR3 length is 15 residues. The CDR3 coding sequence is TGTGCCAGCAGCCTTATAGCGGGCACTAGAGATACGCAGTATTTT. This translates into CASSLIAGTRDTQYF.

V usage is TRBV11-3 and J usage is TRBJ2-6; D is uncertain. V gave up 3 bases and J gave up 0 bases, with 6 bases separating them. The germline V gene encodes CDR1 SGHNT and CDR2 YENEEA. This CDR3 has 15 amino acids. CDR3 bases: TGTGCCAGCAGCTTCTTGGGCTCTGGGGCCAACGTCCTGACTTTC. This encodes CASSFLGSGANVLTF. Full variable domain (remainder filled in from reference TRBV11-3 and TRBJ2-6): EAGVVQSPRYKIIEKKQPVAFWCNPISGHNTLYWYLQNLGQGPELLIRYENEEAVDDSQLPKDRFSAERLKGVDSTLKIQPAELGDSAVYLCASSFLGSGANVLTFGAGSRLTVL.

The V and J genes are TRBV2 and TRBJ2-3; unclear D gene. The CDR3 runs 15 residues. Trimming stripped 4 bases from V and 4 bases from J, with 15 bases between. Looked up from germline, CDR1 is SNHLY and CDR2 is FYNNEI. The CDR3 bases are TGTGCCAGCAGTGCGAGTATCCCCTGGGCAGATACGCAGTATTTT. It encodes CASSASIPWADTQYF.

This chain uses TRBV27 with TRBJ1-1; 10 bases agree with TRBD1. CDR3 length equals 15 residues. Germline lookup yields CDR1 MNHEY and CDR2 SMNVEV (reference sequence). V dropped 6 bases and J dropped 6; count of bases not matched to a gene: 10. The CDR3 nucleotides read TGTGCCAGCAGCAGGAAAGGACAGGGGGGCTCTGAAGCTTTCTTT. Translation gives CASSRKGQGGSEAFF.

This chain joins TRBV18 and TRBJ1-1; TRBD1 matches 7 bases. The CDR3 extends over 15 amino acids. The germline V gene encodes CDR1 KGHSH and CDR2 LQKENI. Trimming at V came to 2 bases and at J to 3 bases, leaving 6 bases not matched to a gene. This chain's CDR3 is CASSPKWQGDTEAFF. CDR3 nucleotides: TGTGCCAGCTCACCAAAATGGCAGGGGGACACTGAAGCTTTCTTT.

This chain connects TRBV11-2 to TRBJ1-2; possible D gene TRBD1, 5 bases. Germline V gives CDR1 SGHAT, CDR2 FQNNGV. This CDR3 has 16 amino acids. The V and J ends lost 7 bases and 3 bases respectively, with 21 bases between them. For the CDR3, the DNA is TGTGCCAGCACCACCCTCCGGGACTGGAGGGACTATGGCTACACCTTC. Its protein product is CASTTLRDWRDYGYTF.

The genes are TRBV13 and TRBJ2-1; TRBD1 matches 11 bases. The ends lost 3 bases at V and 8 bases at J; junction bases unmatched: 9. In germline, CDR1 is PRHDT, CDR2 FYEKMQ (reference sequence). The length of the CDR3 is 16 residues. As DNA, the CDR3 is TGTGCCAGCAGCTTCTGGACAGGGGGCTCGGTGGATGAGCAGTTCTTC. This sequence encodes CASSFWTGGSVDEQFF.

The V and J genes are TRBV19 and TRBJ2-3; D possibly corresponds to TRBD1 (5 bases). Germline CDR1 and CDR2: LNHDA and SQIVND (reference sequence). The V end lost 5 bases, the J end lost 1 base, and 10 bases lay between the germline ends. This CDR3 is 14 amino acids long. The CDR3 here is CASSGAWRTDTQYF. CDR3 DNA sequence: TGTGCCAGTAGTGGGGCTTGGCGCACAGATACGCAGTATTTT.

This sequence joins TRBV9 and TRBJ2-1; TRBD2 is a possible D gene (6 bases). Germline V CDR1 and CDR2: SGDLS, YYNGEE. V was trimmed by 6 bases and J by 4 bases, leaving 20 bases between them. This CDR3 has 16 amino acids. The CDR3 sequence is CASTPLGSGPYNEQFF. DNA of the CDR3: TGTGCCAGCACCCCCCTTGGGAGCGGGCCATACAATGAGCAGTTCTTC.

The rearrangement uses TRBV28 and TRBJ1-4; D not certain. V was cut by 5 bases and J by 14 bases, with 24 bases left in between. CDR3 length: 15 residues. Germline V CDR1 and CDR2: MDHEN, SYDVKM. CDR3 protein: CASSQFRLATAGLFF. Here the CDR3 DNA reads TGTGCCAGCAGTCAATTTAGGCTCGCAACCGCGGGGCTGTTTTTT. The entire variable domain, with the rest obtained from reference TRBV28 and TRBJ1-4, is as follows: DVKVTQSSRYLVKRTGEKVFLECVQDMDHENMFWYRQDPGLGLRLIYFSYDVKMKEKGDIPEGYSVSREKKERFSLILESASTNQTSMYLCASSQFRLATAGLFFGSGTQLSVL.

The chain has TRBV11-2 and TRBJ1-2; D not resolved. The CDR3 totals 13 residues. CDR1 and CDR2 (germline): SGHAT, FQNNGV. The V end lost 5 bases, the J end lost 4 bases, and 11 bases lay between the germline ends. CDR3 nucleotide sequence: TGTGCCAGCAGCGACCCCAGGACCTATGGCTACACCTTC. Amino acids: CASSDPRTYGYTF.

The chain recombines TRBV11-2 with TRBJ2-7; TRBD2 aligns across 12 bases. Trimming cost V 4 bases and J 4 bases; bases outside gene matches: 2. Per the germline V gene, CDR1 is SGHAT and CDR2 is FQNNGV. This CDR3 contains 14 residues. CDR3 sequence: CASSSTSGSYEQYF. Written as DNA, the CDR3 is TGTGCCAGCAGCTCGACTAGCGGGAGTTACGAGCAGTACTTC.

The chain uses TRBV5-6 and TRBJ1-5; 8 bases fit TRBD1. V was clipped by 4 bases and J by 5 bases; unmatched bases: 8. The CDR3 is made up of 15 amino acids. Germline V gene sequence: CDR1 SGHDT, CDR2 YYEEEE. CDR3 in amino acids: CASSTGQGHYQPQHF. The CDR3, as DNA: TGTGCCAGCAGCACCGGACAGGGCCATTATCAGCCCCAGCATTTT. The full variable domain, completed using reference TRBV5-6 and TRBJ1-5, is DAGVTQSPTHLIKTRGQQVTLRCSPKSGHDTVSWYQQALGQGPQFIFQYYEEEERQRGNFPDRFSGHQFPNYSSELNVNALLLGDSALYLCASSTGQGHYQPQHFGDGTRLSIL.

The chain uses TRBV10-2 and TRBJ2-7; the D is unclear. The V and J ends lost 2 bases and 4 bases respectively, with 15 bases between them. This CDR3 has 15 amino acids. Looked up from germline, CDR1 is WSHSY and CDR2 is SAAADI. The CDR3 region has the DNA TGCGCCAGCAGTGAGACTCCAAGACGGGCGTACGAGCAGTACTTC. Protein sequence: CASSETPRRAYEQYF.

The chain uses TRBV28 and TRBJ2-7; 9 bases agree with TRBD1. The CDR3 length is 14 residues. V lost 8 bases, J lost 6 bases, and 11 bases stayed unmatched. Germline lookup yields CDR1 MDHEN and CDR2 SYDVKM. CDR3 DNA: TGTGCCAGCTCTACTCCGGGACAGGGCCCCGAGCAGTACTTC. It translates to CASSTPGQGPEQYF.

On this clone itself: The sample carries other DNA sequences with the same CDR3. V gene TRBV30 combines with J gene TRBJ2-1; TRBD2 matches 13 bases. The V and J ends lost 0 bases and 4 bases, in that order; junction bases with no gene match: 0. Germline V gene sequence: CDR1 GTSNPN, CDR2 SVGIG (reference sequence). The CDR3 extends over 15 amino acids. The CDR3 nucleotides read TGTGCCTGGAGTGTGGGACTAGCGGGGTACAATGAGCAGTTCTTC. It yields the protein CAWSVGLAGYNEQFF.

This clone was seen just once. The chain carries TRBV18 and TRBJ1-3, with 12 positions matching TRBD1. Germline V gene sequence: CDR1 KGHSH, CDR2 LQKENI. Losses at the gene ends were 3 bases for V and 0 bases for J; bases not matched to a gene: 6. This CDR3 region has 18 residues. Here the CDR3 DNA reads TGTGCCAGCTCACCGGGACAGGGGGCACGTAGCTCTGGAAACACCATATATTTT. Translating it yields CASSPGQGARSSGNTIYF. Full variable domain (rest looked up from reference TRBV18 and TRBJ1-3): NAGVMQNPRHLVRRRGQEARLRCSPMKGHSHVYWYRQLPEEGLKFMVYLQKENIIDESGMPKERFSAEFPKEGPSILRIQQVVRGDSAAYFCASSPGQGARSSGNTIYFGEGSWLTVV.

This clone was observed a single time. This sequence joins TRBV30 and TRBJ1-3; no firm D call. Germline values: CDR1 GTSNPN, CDR2 SVGIG (reference sequence). The CDR3 has 14 amino acids. The V end was cut by 4 bases, the J end by 3 bases, with 13 bases between. Written as DNA, the CDR3 is TGTGCCTGGACTACTACGAGGGTTGGAAACACCATATATTTT. It yields the protein CAWTTTRVGNTIYF.

The J gene is TRBJ2-3, the V gene TRBV30, with unresolved D. V was shortened by 1 base and J by 6 bases, with 11 bases between the two germline ends. The CDR3 is 13 residues long. Germline-derived CDR1 and CDR2 are GTSNPN and SVGIG (reference sequence). CDR3 bases: TGTGCCTGGAGTGGGGGAAGGGTTGATACGCAGTATTTT. This translates into CAWSGGRVDTQYF.

Concerning this clone: One junction end does not reproduce the germline sequence, and a read error may be involved. This chain joins TRBV5-4 and TRBJ2-1, with 10 positions matching TRBD2. The CDR3 sequence is 16 residues long. CDR1 is SGHNT, CDR2 YYREEE, per germline (reference sequence). DNA of the CDR3: TGCGCCAGCAGCCAAACTAGCGGGAACCTTTGGGATGAGCAGTTCTTC. It encodes CASSQTSGNLWDEQFF. The full variable domain, completed using reference TRBV5-4 and TRBJ2-1, is ETGVTQSPTHLIKTRGQQVTLRCSSQSGHNTVSWYQQALGQGPQFIFQYYREEENGRGNFPPRFSGLQFPNYSSELNVNALELDDSALYLCASSQTSGNLWDEQFFGPGTRLTVL.

To note about this clone: Other DNA variants within this sample encode the same CDR3. The chain joins TRBV28 to TRBJ2-7, with D perhaps assigned TRBD1 or TRBD2 (5 bases each). The CDR3 is 15 residues long. Trimming stripped 2 bases from V and 2 bases from J, with 13 bases between. Looked up from germline, CDR1 is MDHEN and CDR2 is SYDVKM. The CDR3 loop reads CASSLPGTLTYEQYF. CDR3 coding DNA: TGTGCCAGCAGTTTACCCGGGACGCTTACCTACGAGCAGTACTTC.

The chain carries TRBV6-5 and TRBJ2-5, with TRBD1 matching 9 bases. Per germline, CDR1 MNHEY and CDR2 SVGAGI. The J segment lost 5 bases and the V segment lost 7 bases, leaving 11 bases of the junction unmatched. CDR3 length equals 15 residues. The CDR3 protein is CASKTGGLGSETQYF. The CDR3 bases are TGTGCCAGCAAAACAGGGGGCCTCGGGTCGGAGACCCAGTACTTC.

The chain employs TRBV9 and TRBJ2-2; 10 bases are a match to TRBD1. In germline, CDR1 is SGDLS, CDR2 YYNGEE. J gave up 6 bases and V 2 bases, and 4 bases lay outside the gene matches. This CDR3 comprises 15 residues. This chain's CDR3 is CASSVGQGIPGELFF. CDR3 coding DNA: TGTGCCAGCAGCGTGGGACAGGGGATCCCCGGGGAGCTGTTTTTT.

In nucleotides, the CDR3 is TGTGCCAGCAGTTACCAGACAGGGCCCCATGGCTACACCTTC. It is translated as CASSYQTGPHGYTF. The genes are TRBV6-5 and TRBJ1-2; TRBD1 matches 7 bases. In germline, CDR1 is MNHEY, CDR2 SVGAGI. CDR3 length equals 14 residues. V shed 2 bases, J shed 6 bases, and the junction held 6 bases outside the gene matches.

With regard to this clone: The same CDR3 arises from other DNA sequences in this sample as well. The chain links TRBV7-2 to TRBJ1-1, with D unclear. Trimming took off 5 bases at V and 1 base at J, with 11 bases between the two ends. The CDR3 is 14 residues long. Germline V gene data show CDR1 as SGHTA and CDR2 as FQGNSA. The CDR3 protein is CASSRRAGNTEAFF. The CDR3 nucleotides read TGTGCCAGCAGCCGTAGGGCAGGGAACACTGAAGCTTTCTTT.

A few counts support this clone. The chain employs TRBV7-2 and TRBJ1-1; tentatively, D is TRBD1 (5 bases). Germline V gene lookup returns CDR1 SGHTA and CDR2 FQGNSA. The CDR3 length is 14 residues. The ends were cut back, 1 base at V and 4 bases at J, with 10 bases in the middle. The CDR3 protein is CASSLGVGGTEAFF. In DNA form, the CDR3 reads TGTGCCAGCAGCTTAGGCGTCGGGGGCACTGAAGCTTTCTTT.